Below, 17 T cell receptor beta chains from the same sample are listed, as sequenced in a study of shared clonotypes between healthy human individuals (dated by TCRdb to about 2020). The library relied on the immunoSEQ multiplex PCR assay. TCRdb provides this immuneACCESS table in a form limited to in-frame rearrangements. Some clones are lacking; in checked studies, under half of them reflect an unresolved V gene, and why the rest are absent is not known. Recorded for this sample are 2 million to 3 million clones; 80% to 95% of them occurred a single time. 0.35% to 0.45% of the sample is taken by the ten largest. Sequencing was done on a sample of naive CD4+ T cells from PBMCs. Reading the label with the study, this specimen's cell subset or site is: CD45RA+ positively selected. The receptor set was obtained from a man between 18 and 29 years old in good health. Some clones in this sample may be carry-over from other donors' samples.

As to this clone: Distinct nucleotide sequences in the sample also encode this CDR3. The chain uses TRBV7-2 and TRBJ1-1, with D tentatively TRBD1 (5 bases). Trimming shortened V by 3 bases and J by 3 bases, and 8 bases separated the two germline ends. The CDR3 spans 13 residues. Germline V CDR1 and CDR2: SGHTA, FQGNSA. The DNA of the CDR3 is TGTGCCAGCAGCTTGTCCAGGGACACTGAAGCTTTCTTT. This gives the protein CASSLSRDTEAFF.

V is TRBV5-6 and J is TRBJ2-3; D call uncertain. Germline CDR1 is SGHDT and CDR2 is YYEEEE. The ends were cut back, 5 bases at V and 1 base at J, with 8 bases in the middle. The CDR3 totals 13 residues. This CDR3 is CASSRAGTDTQYF. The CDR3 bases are TGTGCCAGCAGTAGGGCAGGCACAGATACGCAGTATTTT.

CDR3 in amino acids: CASSRGIQGSYGYTF. In DNA form, the CDR3 reads TGTGCCAGCAGTCGGGGGATACAGGGGAGCTATGGCTACACCTTC. V is TRBV2 and J is TRBJ1-2; 7 nucleotides line up with TRBD1. This CDR3 is 15 amino acids long. Germline CDR1 is SNHLY and CDR2 is FYNNEI. V trimming: 5 bases; J trimming: 4 bases; junction bases outside the gene matches: 10.

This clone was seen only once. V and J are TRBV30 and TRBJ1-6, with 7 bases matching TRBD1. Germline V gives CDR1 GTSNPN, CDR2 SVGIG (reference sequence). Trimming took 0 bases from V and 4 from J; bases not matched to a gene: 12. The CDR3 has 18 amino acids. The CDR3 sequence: CAWSVPSLGTDYNSPLHF. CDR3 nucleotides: TGTGCCTGGAGTGTACCATCCTTAGGGACAGATTATAATTCACCCCTCCACTTT.

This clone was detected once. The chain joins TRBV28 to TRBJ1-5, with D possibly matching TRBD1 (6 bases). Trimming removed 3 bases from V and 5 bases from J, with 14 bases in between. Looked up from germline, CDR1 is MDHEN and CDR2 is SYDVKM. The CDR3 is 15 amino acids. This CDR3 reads CASSLGRGPHQPQHF. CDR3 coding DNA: TGTGCCAGCAGTTTGGGCAGGGGACCTCATCAGCCCCAGCATTTT.

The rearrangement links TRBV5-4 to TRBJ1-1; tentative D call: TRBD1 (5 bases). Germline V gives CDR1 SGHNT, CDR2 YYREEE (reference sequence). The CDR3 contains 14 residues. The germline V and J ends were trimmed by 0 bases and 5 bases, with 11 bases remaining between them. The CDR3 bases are TGTGCCAGCAGCTTGGGGAGGGAGGGGACTGAAGCTTTCTTT. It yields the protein CASSLGREGTEAFF.

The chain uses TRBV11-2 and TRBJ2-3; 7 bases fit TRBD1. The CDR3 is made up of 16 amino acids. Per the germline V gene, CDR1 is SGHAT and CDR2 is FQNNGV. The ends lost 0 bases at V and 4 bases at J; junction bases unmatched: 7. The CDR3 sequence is CASSLEGRQGADTQYF. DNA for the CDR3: TGTGCCAGCAGCTTAGAGGGGAGACAGGGAGCAGATACGCAGTATTTT.

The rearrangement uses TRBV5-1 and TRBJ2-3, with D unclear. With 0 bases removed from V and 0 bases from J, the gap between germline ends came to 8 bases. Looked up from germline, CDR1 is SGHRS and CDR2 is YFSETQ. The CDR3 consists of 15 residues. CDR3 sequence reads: CASSLGVSSTDTQYF. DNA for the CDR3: TGCGCCAGCAGCTTGGGGGTGTCTAGCACAGATACGCAGTATTTT.

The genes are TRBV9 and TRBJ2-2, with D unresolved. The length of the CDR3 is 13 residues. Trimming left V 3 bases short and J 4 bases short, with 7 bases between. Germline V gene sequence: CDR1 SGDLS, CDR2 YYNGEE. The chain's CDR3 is CASSGLTTGELFF. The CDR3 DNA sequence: TGTGCCAGCAGCGGATTGACCACCGGGGAGCTGTTTTTT.

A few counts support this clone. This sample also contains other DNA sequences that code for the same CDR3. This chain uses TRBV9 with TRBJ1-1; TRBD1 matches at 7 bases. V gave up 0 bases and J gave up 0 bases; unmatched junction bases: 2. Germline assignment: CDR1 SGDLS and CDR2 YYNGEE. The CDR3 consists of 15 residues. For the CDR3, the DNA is TGTGCCAGCAGCGTAGGAGGGGGCATGAACACTGAAGCTTTCTTT. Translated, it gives CASSVGGGMNTEAFF.

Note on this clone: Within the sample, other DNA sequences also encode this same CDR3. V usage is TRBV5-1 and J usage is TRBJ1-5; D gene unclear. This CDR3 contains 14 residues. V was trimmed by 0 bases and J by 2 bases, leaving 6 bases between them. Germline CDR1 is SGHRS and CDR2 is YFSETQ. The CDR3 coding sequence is TGCGCCAGCAGCTTGGGGGAAGGCAATCAGCCCCAGCATTTT. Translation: CASSLGEGNQPQHF.

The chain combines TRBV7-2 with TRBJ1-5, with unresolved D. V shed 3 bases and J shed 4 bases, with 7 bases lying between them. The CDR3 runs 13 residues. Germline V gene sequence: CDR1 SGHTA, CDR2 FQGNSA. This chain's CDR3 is CASSFRSNQPQHF. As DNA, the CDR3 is TGTGCCAGCAGCTTCCGCTCGAATCAGCCCCAGCATTTT. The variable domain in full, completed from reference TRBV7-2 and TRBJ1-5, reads GAGVSQSPSNKVTEKGKDVELRCDPISGHTALYWYRQSLGQGLEFLIYFQGNSAPDKSGLPSDRFSAERTGGSVSTLTIQRTQQEDSAVYLCASSFRSNQPQHFGDGTRLSIL.

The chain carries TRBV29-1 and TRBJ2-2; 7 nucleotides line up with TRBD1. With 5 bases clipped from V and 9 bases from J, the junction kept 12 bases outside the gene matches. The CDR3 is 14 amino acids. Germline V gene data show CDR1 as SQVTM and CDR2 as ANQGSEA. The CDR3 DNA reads TGCAGCGTTTCCCGAGGGGGCCCGGCCCGGGAGCTGTTTTTT. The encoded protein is CSVSRGGPARELFF.

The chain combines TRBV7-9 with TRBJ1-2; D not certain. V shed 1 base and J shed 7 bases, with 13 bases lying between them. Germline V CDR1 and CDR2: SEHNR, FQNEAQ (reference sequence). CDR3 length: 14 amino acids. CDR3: CASSLDPPGGGYTF. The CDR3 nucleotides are TGTGCCAGCAGCTTAGATCCTCCGGGAGGTGGCTACACCTTC.

The CDR3: CASSQREGQETQYF. The CDR3 DNA reads as TGTGCCAGCAGCCAGCGGGAGGGCCAGGAGACCCAGTACTTC. The rearrangement joins TRBV11-3 to TRBJ2-5, with 10 bases matching TRBD2. CDR1 and CDR2 from the germline V gene are SGHNT and YENEEA. The trim removed 5 bases at V and 5 bases at J, leaving 5 bases unmatched. The CDR3 has 14 residues.

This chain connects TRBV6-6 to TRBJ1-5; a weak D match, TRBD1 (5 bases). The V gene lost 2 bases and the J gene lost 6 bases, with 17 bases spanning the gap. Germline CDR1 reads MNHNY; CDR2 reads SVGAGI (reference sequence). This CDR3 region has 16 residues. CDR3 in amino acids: CASSYPSEGLGQPQHF. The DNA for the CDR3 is TGTGCCAGCAGTTACCCATCAGAGGGGCTTGGTCAGCCCCAGCATTTT.

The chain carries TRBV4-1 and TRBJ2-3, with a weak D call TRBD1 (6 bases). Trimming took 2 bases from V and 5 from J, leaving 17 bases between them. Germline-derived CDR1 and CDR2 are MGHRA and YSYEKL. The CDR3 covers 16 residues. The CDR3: CASSQLGQIYQDTQYF. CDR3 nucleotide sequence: TGCGCCAGCAGCCAATTAGGACAGATCTATCAAGATACGCAGTATTTT.